A selection of T cell receptor beta chains follows, all from one sample in a study of regulatory T cells in long-lasting Graves disease. TCRdb analysed the multiplex PCR reads with MiXCR anew, one entry per CDR3 protein. The top ten hold roughly an eighth of the sample, which has approximately 470,000 distinct CDR3 sequences, around 15% seen once. The data also belong to a second study, concerning T cells in Graves' hyperthyroidism and ophthalmopathy.

Sequences were derived from peripheral blood mononuclear cells (PBMCs), sampled at new diagnosis, from a patient treated with antithyroid drugs. Every receptor here comes from a man aged 35-49 years with Graves disease. Both conserved end residues are part of each CDR3. The order of the fields is CDR3 DNA, CDR3 protein, J gene, D gene, V gene, CDR3 length, clone size. A D gene is named only where the DNA matches it firmly. Some rows mark clone size as missing; the rest say once, few, many or name a class of expanded clone.

CDR3 DNA: TGTGCCAGCAGCAGAATGCGGGACGACTACGAGCAGTACTTC; CDR3 protein: CASSRMRDDYEQYF; J gene: TRBJ2-7; D gene: NA; V gene: TRBV12-3/TRBV12-4; CDR3 length: 14; clone size: many
CDR3 DNA: TGTGCCAGCAGAACCGGGACTAGCGGGAGGTTGGTCACCGGGGAGCTGTTTTTT; CDR3 protein: CASRTGTSGRLVTGELFF; J gene: TRBJ2-2; D gene: TRBD2; V gene: TRBV28; CDR3 length: 18; clone size: NA
CDR3 DNA: TGTGCCAGCAGGCGACGCGAGCAGTTCTTC; CDR3 protein: CASRRREQFF; J gene: TRBJ2-1; D gene: NA; V gene: TRBV28; CDR3 length: 10; clone size: many
CDR3 DNA: TGTGCCAGCAGTGATGAAGGCTACACCTTC; CDR3 protein: CASSDEGYTF; J gene: TRBJ1-2; D gene: NA; V gene: TRBV2; CDR3 length: 10; clone size: many
CDR3 DNA: TGTGCCAGCAGTGAATCCAGTAGAGGTGGCGGGGAGCTGTTTTTT; CDR3 protein: CASSESSRGGGELFF; J gene: TRBJ2-2; D gene: NA; V gene: TRBV2; CDR3 length: 15; clone size: many
CDR3 DNA: TGTGCCAGCAGTAGACCGGGCCCCGGTTCGGATACGCAGTATTTT; CDR3 protein: CASSRPGPGSDTQYF; J gene: TRBJ2-3; D gene: NA; V gene: TRBV5-8; CDR3 length: 15; clone size: few
CDR3 DNA: TGTGCCAGCAGTTCCAGGCGGCTAGCGGTTCTAGGGGCAGAGACCCAGTACTTC; CDR3 protein: CASSSRRLAVLGAETQYF; J gene: TRBJ2-5; D gene: TRBD2; V gene: TRBV6-5; CDR3 length: 18; clone size: few
CDR3 DNA: TGTGTTTGCAGCGGGTGGAACAATGAGCAGTTCTTC; CDR3 protein: CVCSGWNNEQFF; J gene: TRBJ2-1; D gene: NA; V gene: TRBV6-1; CDR3 length: 12; clone size: NA
CDR3 DNA: TGTGCCATCAAAGAGGGAGTAGCCCCGGGCACCGGGGAGCTGTTTTTT; CDR3 protein: CAIKEGVAPGTGELFF; J gene: TRBJ2-2; D gene: NA; V gene: TRBV10-3; CDR3 length: 16; clone size: NA
CDR3 DNA: TGTGCCAGCAGTTCGGGGGCCGCTGAAGCTTTCTTT; CDR3 protein: CASSSGAAEAFF; J gene: TRBJ1-1; D gene: NA; V gene: TRBV11-2; CDR3 length: 12; clone size: many
CDR3 DNA: TGTGCCAGCAGTTTAATTAAAGAATCCTACGAGCAGTACTTC; CDR3 protein: CASSLIKESYEQYF; J gene: TRBJ2-7; D gene: NA; V gene: TRBV12-3/TRBV12-4; CDR3 length: 14; clone size: many
CDR3 DNA: TGTGCCAGCAGCCAAACGGAGACAGTTCCCTACAATGAGCAGTTCTTC; CDR3 protein: CASSQTETVPYNEQFF; J gene: TRBJ2-1; D gene: NA; V gene: TRBV3-1; CDR3 length: 16; clone size: many
CDR3 DNA: TGTGCCTGGACGTTCACCCAAGAGACCCAGTACTTC; CDR3 protein: CAWTFTQETQYF; J gene: TRBJ2-5; D gene: NA; V gene: TRBV30; CDR3 length: 12; clone size: many
CDR3 DNA: TGTGCCAGCCGGCCGGGCCTTGGGGAGCTGTTTTTT; CDR3 protein: CASRPGLGELFF; J gene: TRBJ2-2; D gene: NA; V gene: TRBV2; CDR3 length: 12; clone size: once
CDR3 DNA: TGTGCCTGGTACAAAGATACGCAGTATTTT; CDR3 protein: CAWYKDTQYF; J gene: TRBJ2-3; D gene: NA; V gene: TRBV30; CDR3 length: 10; clone size: few
CDR3 DNA: TGCGCCAGCAGCTTGGCGCGGAGGAGCGATGTGCAGTTCTTC; CDR3 protein: CASSLARRSDVQFF; J gene: TRBJ2-1; D gene: NA; V gene: TRBV5-1; CDR3 length: 14; clone size: NA
CDR3 DNA: TGCAGCACTGGGACAGGGGGCGAGCAGTACTTC; CDR3 protein: CSTGTGGEQYF; J gene: TRBJ2-7; D gene: TRBD1; V gene: TRBV29-1; CDR3 length: 11; clone size: many
CDR3 DNA: TGCAGCGTTCGGGACACATTAGCCAAAAACATTCAGTACTTC; CDR3 protein: CSVRDTLAKNIQYF; J gene: TRBJ2-4; D gene: NA; V gene: TRBV29-1; CDR3 length: 14; clone size: few
CDR3 DNA: TGTGCCAGCAGCGCAATCGACAGGGTAAACGAGCAGTACTTC; CDR3 protein: CASSAIDRVNEQYF; J gene: TRBJ2-7; D gene: TRBD1; V gene: TRBV9; CDR3 length: 14; clone size: few
CDR3 DNA: TGTGCCAGCAGCCAAGAATCTAGCGGGAGATTAAATGAGCAGTTCTTC; CDR3 protein: CASSQESSGRLNEQFF; J gene: TRBJ2-1; D gene: TRBD2; V gene: TRBV3-1; CDR3 length: 16; clone size: many
CDR3 DNA: TGTGCCAGCAGTAGGACTAGCGGGAGCCGTCCCTACAATGAACAGTTCTTC; CDR3 protein: CASSRTSGSRPYNEQFF; J gene: TRBJ2-1; D gene: TRBD2; V gene: TRBV5-4; CDR3 length: 17; clone size: few
CDR3 DNA: TGTGCCACCAGCGAGTGGAGTATGCGGTACGAGCAGTACTTC; CDR3 protein: CATSEWSMRYEQYF; J gene: TRBJ2-7; D gene: NA; V gene: TRBV15; CDR3 length: 14; clone size: few
CDR3 DNA: TGTGCCAGCAGTTTCACGGGACAGGGGGGGTTCGAGCAGTACTTC; CDR3 protein: CASSFTGQGGFEQYF; J gene: TRBJ2-7; D gene: TRBD1; V gene: TRBV28; CDR3 length: 15; clone size: NA
CDR3 DNA: TGTGCCACCAGTGACAACAGGGACCTCTCTGGAAACACCATATATTTT; CDR3 protein: CATSDNRDLSGNTIYF; J gene: TRBJ1-3; D gene: NA; V gene: TRBV24-1; CDR3 length: 16; clone size: many
CDR3 DNA: TGTGCCAGCAGTTTTGGGGGCGGGTTCTCCTACAATGAGCAGTTCTTC; CDR3 protein: CASSFGGGFSYNEQFF; J gene: TRBJ2-1; D gene: NA; V gene: TRBV12-3/TRBV12-4; CDR3 length: 16; clone size: few
CDR3 DNA: TGTGCCAGCAGCTTAGGTTATAGATCCCACGAGCAGTACTTC; CDR3 protein: CASSLGYRSHEQYF; J gene: TRBJ2-7; D gene: NA; V gene: TRBV7-2; CDR3 length: 14; clone size: few
CDR3 DNA: TGTGCCAGCAGCTTAGGTGTTGAGAGATTGGGTGAGCAGTTCTTC; CDR3 protein: CASSLGVERLGEQFF; J gene: TRBJ2-1; D gene: NA; V gene: TRBV11-2; CDR3 length: 15; clone size: many
CDR3 DNA: TGTGCCAGCTCTCCAACGACAGTCTCTGGAAACACCATATATTTT; CDR3 protein: CASSPTTVSGNTIYF; J gene: TRBJ1-3; D gene: NA; V gene: TRBV18; CDR3 length: 15; clone size: NA
CDR3 DNA: TGTGCCAGCAGTTACTTGGCTAGCGGGAGGACCGAGCAGTACTTC; CDR3 protein: CASSYLASGRTEQYF; J gene: TRBJ2-7; D gene: TRBD2; V gene: TRBV6-9; CDR3 length: 15; clone size: NA
CDR3 DNA: TGTGCCAGCAGTTCAGCCGGGACAGGGGGCCAGTATGGCTACACCTTC; CDR3 protein: CASSSAGTGGQYGYTF; J gene: TRBJ1-2; D gene: TRBD1; V gene: TRBV27; CDR3 length: 16; clone size: few
CDR3 DNA: TGTGCCAGCAGCTTACTGGGACTAGCGGGATCCGGGGAGCTGTTTTTT; CDR3 protein: CASSLLGLAGSGELFF; J gene: TRBJ2-2; D gene: TRBD2; V gene: TRBV7-9; CDR3 length: 16; clone size: few
CDR3 DNA: TGTGCCAGCAGCTTAGCAGGGGCGAACTATGGCTACACCTTC; CDR3 protein: CASSLAGANYGYTF; J gene: TRBJ1-2; D gene: NA; V gene: TRBV12-3/TRBV12-4; CDR3 length: 14; clone size: many
CDR3 DNA: TGTGCCAGCAGCTACGACAGGGAGGGGGATACGCAGTATTTT; CDR3 protein: CASSYDREGDTQYF; J gene: TRBJ2-3; D gene: NA; V gene: TRBV5-6; CDR3 length: 14; clone size: many
CDR3 DNA: TGTGCCAGCAGCAAGAGTAGCGGATACAACTACGAGCAGTACTTC; CDR3 protein: CASSKSSGYNYEQYF; J gene: TRBJ2-7; D gene: NA; V gene: TRBV5-5; CDR3 length: 15; clone size: NA
CDR3 DNA: TGCAGCGTTCTTTTGTGGACTGAAGCTTTCTTT; CDR3 protein: CSVLLWTEAFF; J gene: TRBJ1-1; D gene: NA; V gene: TRBV29-1; CDR3 length: 11; clone size: NA
CDR3 DNA: TGTGCCAGCAGCTCCAATACGCAGTATTTT; CDR3 protein: CASSSNTQYF; J gene: TRBJ2-3; D gene: NA; V gene: TRBV11-2; CDR3 length: 10; clone size: many
CDR3 DNA: TGTGCCAGCAGGTTGTGGGGGCAGAACACTGAAGCTTTCTTT; CDR3 protein: CASRLWGQNTEAFF; J gene: TRBJ1-1; D gene: NA; V gene: TRBV5-4; CDR3 length: 14; clone size: many
CDR3 DNA: TGTGCCACTCAAGGCGTTCGGGGGTACGGGGAGCTGTTTTTT; CDR3 protein: CATQGVRGYGELFF; J gene: TRBJ2-2; D gene: NA; V gene: TRBV6-1; CDR3 length: 14; clone size: NA
CDR3 DNA: TGTGCCAGCAGTGTGGGACAGAATTCCTACGAGCAGTACTTC; CDR3 protein: CASSVGQNSYEQYF; J gene: TRBJ2-7; D gene: TRBD1; V gene: TRBV2; CDR3 length: 14; clone size: few
CDR3 DNA: TGTGCCAGCAGCTGGCCAGACATTAACGAGCAGTACTTC; CDR3 protein: CASSWPDINEQYF; J gene: TRBJ2-7; D gene: NA; V gene: TRBV7-8; CDR3 length: 13; clone size: many
CDR3 DNA: TGTGCCAGCGAGGGGACCCTGCTCCGGTATGGCTACACCTTC; CDR3 protein: CASEGTLLRYGYTF; J gene: TRBJ1-2; D gene: NA; V gene: TRBV6-2/TRBV6-3; CDR3 length: 14; clone size: many
CDR3 DNA: TGTGCCAGTAGCCAAGGACAGACCAGACCTGAAGCTTTCTTT; CDR3 protein: CASSQGQTRPEAFF; J gene: TRBJ1-1; D gene: NA; V gene: TRBV19; CDR3 length: 14; clone size: NA
CDR3 DNA: TGTGCCAGCAGTCCCATAGCGGGAGGGGTCACAGATACGCAGTATTTT; CDR3 protein: CASSPIAGGVTDTQYF; J gene: TRBJ2-3; D gene: TRBD2; V gene: TRBV28; CDR3 length: 16; clone size: many
CDR3 DNA: TGTGCCAGCAGTGAAAGGAGGGCACAAAATGAAGCTTTCTTT; CDR3 protein: CASSERRAQNEAFF; J gene: TRBJ1-1; D gene: NA; V gene: TRBV2; CDR3 length: 14; clone size: many
CDR3 DNA: TGTGCCAGCAGTCCTACAACAGGGTCCTACGAGCAGTACTTC; CDR3 protein: CASSPTTGSYEQYF; J gene: TRBJ2-7; D gene: NA; V gene: TRBV12-3/TRBV12-4; CDR3 length: 14; clone size: many
CDR3 DNA: TGCAGTGCTAGAGATTTTGGTTTCGGAGAGACCCAGTACTTC; CDR3 protein: CSARDFGFGETQYF; J gene: TRBJ2-5; D gene: NA; V gene: TRBV20-1; CDR3 length: 14; clone size: many
CDR3 DNA: TGTGCCAGCAGTGAAGCGCCCTCAGATCAATACGAGCAGTACTTC; CDR3 protein: CASSEAPSDQYEQYF; J gene: TRBJ2-7; D gene: NA; V gene: TRBV2; CDR3 length: 15; clone size: many